The text below deals with one T cell receptor beta chain. Those enrolled, adults aged roughly 18 to 89 years, came from about two dozen US areas. Allocation to cohorts depended on clinical history reported by the participants. Profiling relied on immunoSEQ multiplex PCR, and the TCRdb table lists in-frame clones only, not all of them. The sample consists of 300,000 to 400,000 clones, about 86% of them appearing once. The entry originates in a study of blood T cell repertoires in COVID-19. Study-level background: Whether acute or convalescent, the COVID-19 samples came from the United States, Italy and Spain.

Trimming removed 0 bases at V and 5 bases at J, with 4 bases between. CDR3 length: 12 amino acids. CDR1 and CDR2 (germline): LGHDT, YNNKEL (reference sequence). The clonotype was recovered from a woman aged 40 to 55 with acute COVID-19. Material: PBMCs or T cells enriched from blood (not recorded which). The chain links TRBV3-1 (or the pseudogene TRBV3-2) to TRBJ2-5, with no clear D. CDR3 in DNA: TGTGCCAGCAGCCAAGATCCGGAGACCCAGTACTTC. Translation gives CASSQDPETQYF.